A selection of T cell receptor beta chains follows, all from one sample in a study of T-cell memory formation after mild COVID-19. TCRdb used MiXCR to reprocess the 5' RACE reads, holding one entry per CDR3 protein. The table shows 150,000 to 200,000 distinct CDR3 sequences, with around 20% occurring only once. The specimen was PBMCs or a T cell subset sorted from them (not recorded which). The receptors were gathered from a man between 18 and 35 years old who had mild COVID-19 (a few samples of this study predate the infection). Cell type and time point are not known. CDR3s include the opening cysteine and the closing phenylalanine or tryptophan. A D gene is named only where the DNA matches it firmly. Size is stated for part of the rows, as once, few or many counts, or as a class when the clone is expanded.

len	d_gene	v_gene	j_gene	abundance	CDR3nt	CDR3aa
15	TRBD1	TRBV5-1	TRBJ1-2	-	TGCGCCAGCAGCTTCTACAGGGGCCCGGACTATGGCTACACCTTC	CASSFYRGPDYGYTF
13	-	TRBV5-1	TRBJ1-2	few	TGCGCCAGCAGAGCAGGGTCGGTAGATGGCTACACCTTC	CASRAGSVDGYTF
12	-	TRBV5-1	TRBJ1-1	-	TGCGCCAGCAGCTTGAGGCGAGGTGAAGCTTTCTTT	CASSLRRGEAFF
15	TRBD1	TRBV6-5	TRBJ2-1	-	TGTGCCAGCAGCTCCCAGGGGGCGCTTGGCAATGAGCAGTTCTTC	CASSSQGALGNEQFF
17	TRBD1	TRBV5-5	TRBJ1-3	few	TGTGCCAGCAGCCTGGGACAGGGAATACTTACTGGAAACACCATATATTTT	CASSLGQGILTGNTIYF
15	-	TRBV12-3/TRBV12-4	TRBJ2-3	-	TGTGCCAGCAGTTTTGACACAACTAGCACAGATACGCAGTATTTT	CASSFDTTSTDTQYF
14	-	TRBV20-1	TRBJ1-4	-	TGCAGTGCTAGAGGGTGGGGGTCCGATGAAAAACTGTTTTTT	CSARGWGSDEKLFF
11	-	TRBV12-3/TRBV12-4	TRBJ1-1	-	TGTGCCAGCAGTTTAGGGCTTGAAGCTTTCTTT	CASSLGLEAFF
14	TRBD1	TRBV5-1	TRBJ1-1	-	TGCGCCAGCAGCCCGACAGGGGTAGGCACTGAAGCTTTCTTT	CASSPTGVGTEAFF
15	-	TRBV6-2/TRBV6-3	TRBJ1-1	-	TGTGCCAGCAGTTATCCGGCGAGGCAGGATGGTGAAGCTTTCTTT	CASSYPARQDGEAFF
13	-	TRBV5-1	TRBJ1-2	-	TGCGCCAGCAGCACCGACCAGAATTATGGCTACACCTTC	CASSTDQNYGYTF
14	-	TRBV5-5	TRBJ2-2	many	TGTGCCAGCAGCTTGGGGGTCCTTACCGGGGAGCTGTTTTTT	CASSLGVLTGELFF
15	-	TRBV4-2	TRBJ1-2	few	TGTGCCAGCAGCCAAGAACGAGGGGCCACGGGGGGCTACACCTTC	CASSQERGATGGYTF
15	-	TRBV20-1	TRBJ2-7	-	TGCAGTGCTAGAGATCTCCAGACAGTTCGCTACGAGCAGTACTTC	CSARDLQTVRYEQYF
16	-	TRBV27	TRBJ1-5	once	TGTGCCAGCAGCCGCACGGGGGGGGCAAGCAATCAGCCCCAGCATTTT	CASSRTGGASNQPQHF
12	-	TRBV12-3/TRBV12-4	TRBJ2-1	few	TGTGCCAGCACCCCGGTTGGGGGTGAGCAGTTCTTC	CASTPVGGEQFF
16	-	TRBV5-6	TRBJ1-1	-	TGTGCCAGCAGCCCCCTGGGCAACACTGAGAACACTGAAGCTTTCTTT	CASSPLGNTENTEAFF
14	-	TRBV5-1	TRBJ2-5	-	TGCGCCAGCAGCTTGGCCCTGGGTGAAGAGACCCAGTACTTC	CASSLALGEETQYF
13	TRBD1	TRBV20-1	TRBJ1-1	-	TGCAGTGCCAAACAGGGGGCTTACACTGAAGCTTTCTTT	CSAKQGAYTEAFF
14	TRBD1	TRBV19	TRBJ2-3	-	TGTGCCACTGGGAACAGGGGTTTGACAGATACGCAGTATTTT	CATGNRGLTDTQYF
16	TRBD2	TRBV20-1	TRBJ2-1	-	TGCAGTGCCCTAACTAGCGGGGGGGCGGTCTACAATGAGCAGTTCTTC	CSALTSGGAVYNEQFF
13	TRBD1	TRBV28	TRBJ2-1	few	TGTGCCAGCAGTTTGACAGGGAGCGATGAGCAGTTCTTC	CASSLTGSDEQFF
16	TRBD1	TRBV7-8	TRBJ1-1	few	TGTGCCAGCAGCCCCCGGGACAGCAACATGAACACTGAAGCTTTCTTT	CASSPRDSNMNTEAFF
15	TRBD1	TRBV15	TRBJ1-4	-	TGTGCCACCAGCAGAGGGGGGACAGTTAATGAAAAACTGTTTTTT	CATSRGGTVNEKLFF
13	-	TRBV2	TRBJ1-2	-	TGTGCCAGCAGTAGGCGGGATCCAGGGGGCTACACCTTC	CASSRRDPGGYTF
13	-	TRBV5-1	TRBJ2-3	-	TGCGCCAGCAGCGCCGACAATACAGATACGCAGTATTTT	CASSADNTDTQYF
13	-	TRBV5-5	TRBJ2-1	few	TGTGCCAGCAGCTTGCTACACTGGGCCGAGCAGTTCTTC	CASSLLHWAEQFF
14	-	TRBV11-2	TRBJ2-2	few	TGTGCCAGCACCAACAGGCCCGGGACCGGGGAGCTGTTTTTT	CASTNRPGTGELFF